The entry below gives a single T cell receptor (beta chain) sequence along with its context. V lost 7 bases and J 4 bases, leaving 16 bases between the germline ends. CDR3 length: 14 amino acids. Germline values: CDR1 ENHRY, CDR2 SYGVKD. Here immunoSEQ multiplex PCR was the method, and the copy in TCRdb shows in-frame clones only, minus some. The sample includes around 240,000 clones, about 90% of them seen just once. This record belongs to a study of blood T cell repertoires in COVID-19. Sequences were obtained from PBMCs or T cells enriched from blood (not recorded which). The chain uses TRBV10-3 and TRBJ1-2; D is unclear. The source is a human donor in a cohort exposed to, infected with or recovered from COVID-19 (not recorded which). The donor label of this sample is uncertain. CDR3 region: CAITADGGIYGYTF. As DNA, the CDR3 is TGTGCCATCACGGCCGACGGCGGGATCTATGGCTACACCTTC.